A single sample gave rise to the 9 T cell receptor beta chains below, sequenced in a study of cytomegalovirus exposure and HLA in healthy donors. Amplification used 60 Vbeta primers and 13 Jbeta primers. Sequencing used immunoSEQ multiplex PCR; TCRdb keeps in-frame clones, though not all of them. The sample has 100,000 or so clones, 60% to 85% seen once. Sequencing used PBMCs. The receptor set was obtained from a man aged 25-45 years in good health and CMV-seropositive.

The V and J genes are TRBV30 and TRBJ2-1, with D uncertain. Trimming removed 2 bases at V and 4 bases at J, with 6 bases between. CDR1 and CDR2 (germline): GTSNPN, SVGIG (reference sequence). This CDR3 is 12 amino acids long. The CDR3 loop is CAWSSRYNEQFF. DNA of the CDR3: TGTGCCTGGAGTTCCCGTTACAATGAGCAGTTCTTC.

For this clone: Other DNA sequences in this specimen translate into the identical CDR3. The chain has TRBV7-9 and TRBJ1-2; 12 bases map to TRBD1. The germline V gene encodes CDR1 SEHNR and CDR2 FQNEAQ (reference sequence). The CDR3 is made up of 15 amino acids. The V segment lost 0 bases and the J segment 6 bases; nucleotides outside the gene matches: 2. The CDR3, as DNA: TGTGCCAGCAGCTTAGCGGGACAGGGGGCTCATGGCTACACCTTC. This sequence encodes CASSLAGQGAHGYTF.

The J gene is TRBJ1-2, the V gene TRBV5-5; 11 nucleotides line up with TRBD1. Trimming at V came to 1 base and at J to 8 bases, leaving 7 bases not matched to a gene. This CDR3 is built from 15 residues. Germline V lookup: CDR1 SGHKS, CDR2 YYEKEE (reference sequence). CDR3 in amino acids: CASSLTRTGGAGYTF. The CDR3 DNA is TGTGCCAGCAGCTTGACCCGGACAGGGGGCGCGGGCTACACCTTC.

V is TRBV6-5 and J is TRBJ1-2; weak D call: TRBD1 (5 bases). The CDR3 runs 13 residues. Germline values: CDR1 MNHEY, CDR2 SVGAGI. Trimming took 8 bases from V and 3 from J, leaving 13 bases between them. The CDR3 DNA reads TGTGCCAGCGGGCTAGACAGCTACTATGGCTACACCTTC. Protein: CASGLDSYYGYTF.

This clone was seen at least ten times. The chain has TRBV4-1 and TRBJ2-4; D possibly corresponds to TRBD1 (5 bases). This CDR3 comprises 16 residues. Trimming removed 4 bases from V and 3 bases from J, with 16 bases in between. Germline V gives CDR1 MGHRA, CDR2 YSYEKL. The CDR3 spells CASSPTDSGDKNIQYF. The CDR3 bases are TGCGCCAGCAGCCCGACAGACTCAGGAGACAAAAACATTCAGTACTTC.

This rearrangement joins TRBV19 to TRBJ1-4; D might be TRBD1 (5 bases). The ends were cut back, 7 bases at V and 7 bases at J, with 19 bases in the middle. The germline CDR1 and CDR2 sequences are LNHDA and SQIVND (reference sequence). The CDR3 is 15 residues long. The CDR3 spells CASTPRVSGGEKLFF. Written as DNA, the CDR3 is TGTGCCAGTACTCCCCGGGTCTCGGGGGGTGAAAAACTGTTTTTT. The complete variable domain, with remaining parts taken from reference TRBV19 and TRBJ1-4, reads DGGITQSPKYLFRKEGQNVTLSCEQNLNHDAMYWYRQDPGQGLRLIYYSQIVNDFQKGDIAEGYSVSREKKESFPLTVTSAQKNPTAFYLCASTPRVSGGEKLFFGSGTQLSVL.

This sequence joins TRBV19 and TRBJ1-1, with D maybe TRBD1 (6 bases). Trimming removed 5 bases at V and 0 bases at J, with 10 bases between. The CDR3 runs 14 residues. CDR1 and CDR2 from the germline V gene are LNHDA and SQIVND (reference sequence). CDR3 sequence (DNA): TGTGCCAGTAGTCTTCAGGGGTTGAACACTGAAGCTTTCTTT. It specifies CASSLQGLNTEAFF.

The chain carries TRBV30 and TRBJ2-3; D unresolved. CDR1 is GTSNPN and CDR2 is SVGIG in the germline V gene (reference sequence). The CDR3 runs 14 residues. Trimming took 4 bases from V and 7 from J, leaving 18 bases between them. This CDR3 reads CAWTGPLALNTQYF. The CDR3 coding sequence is TGTGCCTGGACGGGTCCTCTCGCCTTGAATACGCAGTATTTT.

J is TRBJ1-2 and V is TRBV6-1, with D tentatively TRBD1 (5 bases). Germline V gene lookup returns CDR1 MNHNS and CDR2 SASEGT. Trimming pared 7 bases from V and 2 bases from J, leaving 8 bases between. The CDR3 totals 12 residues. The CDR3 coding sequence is TGTGCCAGCAAAAGACAGAACTATGGCTACACCTTC. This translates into CASKRQNYGYTF.